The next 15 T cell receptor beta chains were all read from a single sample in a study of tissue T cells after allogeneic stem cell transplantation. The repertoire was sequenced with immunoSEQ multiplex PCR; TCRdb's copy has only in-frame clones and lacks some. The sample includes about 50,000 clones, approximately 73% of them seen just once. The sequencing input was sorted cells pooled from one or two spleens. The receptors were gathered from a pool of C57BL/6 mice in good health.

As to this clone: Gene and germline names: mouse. CDR3 loop: CASSQERGSNSDYTF. The part of the CDR3 DNA that was read is TGTGCCAGCAGCCAAGAGCGGGGCTCAAACTCCGACTACACC. This chain uses TRBV2 with TRBJ1-2, with D possibly matching TRBD1 (5 bases). The DNA ends 1 residue before the CDR3 does, and the rest of the CDR3 is filled in from the germline J gene. CDR1 and CDR2 from the germline V gene are LGHNA and YSYQKL. The CDR3 is 15 residues long. V dropped 0 bases and J dropped 0 bases, with 8 bases sitting between them.

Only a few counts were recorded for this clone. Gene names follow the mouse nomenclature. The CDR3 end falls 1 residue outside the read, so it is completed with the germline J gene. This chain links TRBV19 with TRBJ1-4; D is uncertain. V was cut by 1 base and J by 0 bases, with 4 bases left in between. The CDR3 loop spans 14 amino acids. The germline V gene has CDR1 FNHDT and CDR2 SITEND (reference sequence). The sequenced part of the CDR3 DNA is TGTGCCAGCAGTATACAAATTTCCAACGAAAGATTATTT. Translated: CASSIQISNERLF. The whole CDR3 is CASSIQISNERLFF.

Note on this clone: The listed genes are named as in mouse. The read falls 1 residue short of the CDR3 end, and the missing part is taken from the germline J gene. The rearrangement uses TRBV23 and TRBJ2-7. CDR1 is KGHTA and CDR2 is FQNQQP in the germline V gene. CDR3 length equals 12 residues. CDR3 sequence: CSSSQRSYEQYF. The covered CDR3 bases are TGCTCCAGCAGTCAAAGATCCTATGAACAGTAC.

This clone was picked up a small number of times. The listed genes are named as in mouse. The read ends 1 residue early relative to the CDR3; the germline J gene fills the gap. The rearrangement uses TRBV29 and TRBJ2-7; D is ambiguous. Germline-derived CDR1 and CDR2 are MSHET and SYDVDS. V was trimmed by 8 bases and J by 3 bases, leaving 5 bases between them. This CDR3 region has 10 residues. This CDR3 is CASSGYEQYF. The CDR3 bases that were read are TGTGCTAGCTCAGGCTATGAACAGTAC.

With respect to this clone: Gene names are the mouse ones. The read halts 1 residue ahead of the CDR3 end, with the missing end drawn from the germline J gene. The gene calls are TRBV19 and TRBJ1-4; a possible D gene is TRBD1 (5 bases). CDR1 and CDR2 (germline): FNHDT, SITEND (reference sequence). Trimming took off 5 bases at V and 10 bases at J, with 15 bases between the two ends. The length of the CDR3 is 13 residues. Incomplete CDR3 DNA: TGTGCCAGCAGAGACAGTCCAACGGGAAGATTATTT. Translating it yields CASRDSPTGRLF. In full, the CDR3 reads CASRDSPTGRLFF.

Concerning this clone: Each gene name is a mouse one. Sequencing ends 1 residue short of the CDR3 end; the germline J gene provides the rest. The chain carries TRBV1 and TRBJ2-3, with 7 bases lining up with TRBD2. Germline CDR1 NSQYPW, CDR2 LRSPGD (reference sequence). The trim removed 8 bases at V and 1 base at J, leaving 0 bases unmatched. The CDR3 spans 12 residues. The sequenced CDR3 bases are TGCACCTGCTGGGGGGGTGCAGAAACGCTGTAT. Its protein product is CTCWGGAETLY. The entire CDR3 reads CTCWGGAETLYF.

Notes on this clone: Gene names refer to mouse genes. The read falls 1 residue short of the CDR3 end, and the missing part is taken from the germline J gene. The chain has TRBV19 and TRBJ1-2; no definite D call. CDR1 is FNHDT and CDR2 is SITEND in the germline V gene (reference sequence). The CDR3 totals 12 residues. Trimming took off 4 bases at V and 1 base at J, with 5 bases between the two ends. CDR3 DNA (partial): TGTGCCAGCAGTCGACAAAACTCCGACTACACC. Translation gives CASSRQNSDYT. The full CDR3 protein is CASSRQNSDYTF.

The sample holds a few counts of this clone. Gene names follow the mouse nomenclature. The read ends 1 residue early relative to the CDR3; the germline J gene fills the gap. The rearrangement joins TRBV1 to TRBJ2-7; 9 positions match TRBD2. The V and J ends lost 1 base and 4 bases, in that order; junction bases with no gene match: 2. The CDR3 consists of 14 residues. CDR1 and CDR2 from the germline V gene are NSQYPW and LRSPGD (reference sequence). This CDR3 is CTCSAGTGVYEQYF. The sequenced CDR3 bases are TGCACCTGCAGTGCAGGGACTGGGGTTTATGAACAGTAC.

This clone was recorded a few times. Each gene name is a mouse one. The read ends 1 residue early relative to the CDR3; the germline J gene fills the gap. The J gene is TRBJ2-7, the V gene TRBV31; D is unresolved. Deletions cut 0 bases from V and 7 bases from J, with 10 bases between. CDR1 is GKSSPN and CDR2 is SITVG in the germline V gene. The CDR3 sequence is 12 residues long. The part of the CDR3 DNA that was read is TGTGCCTGGAGTCTGGGGTCGGGAGAACAGTAC. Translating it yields CAWSLGSGEQY. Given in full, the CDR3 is CAWSLGSGEQYF.

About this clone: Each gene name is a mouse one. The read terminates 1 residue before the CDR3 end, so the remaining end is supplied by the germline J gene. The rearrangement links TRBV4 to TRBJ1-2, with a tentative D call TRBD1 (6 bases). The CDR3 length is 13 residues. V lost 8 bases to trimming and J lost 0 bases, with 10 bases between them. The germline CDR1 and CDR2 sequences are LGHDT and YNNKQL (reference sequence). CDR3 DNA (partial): TGTGCCAGCCGGGACAATGCAAACTCCGACTACACC. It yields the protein CASRDNANSDYT. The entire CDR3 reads CASRDNANSDYTF.

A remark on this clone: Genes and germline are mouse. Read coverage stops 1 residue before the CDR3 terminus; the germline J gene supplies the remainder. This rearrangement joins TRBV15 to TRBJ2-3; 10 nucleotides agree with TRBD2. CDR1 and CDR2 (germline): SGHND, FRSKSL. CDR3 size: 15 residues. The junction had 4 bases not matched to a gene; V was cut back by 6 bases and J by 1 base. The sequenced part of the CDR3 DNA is TGTGCCAGCAGCGGACTGGGGGTTGGTGCAGAAACGCTGTAT. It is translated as CASSGLGVGAETLY. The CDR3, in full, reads CASSGLGVGAETLYF.

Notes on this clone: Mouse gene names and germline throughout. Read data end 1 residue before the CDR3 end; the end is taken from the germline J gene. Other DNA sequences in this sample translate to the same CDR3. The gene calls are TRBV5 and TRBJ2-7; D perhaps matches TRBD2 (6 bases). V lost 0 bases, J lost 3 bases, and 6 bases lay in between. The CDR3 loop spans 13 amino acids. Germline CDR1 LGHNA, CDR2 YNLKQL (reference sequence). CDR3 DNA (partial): TGTGCCAGCAGCCAAGACTGGGGCTATGAACAGTAC. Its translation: CASSQDWGYEQY. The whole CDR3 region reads CASSQDWGYEQYF.

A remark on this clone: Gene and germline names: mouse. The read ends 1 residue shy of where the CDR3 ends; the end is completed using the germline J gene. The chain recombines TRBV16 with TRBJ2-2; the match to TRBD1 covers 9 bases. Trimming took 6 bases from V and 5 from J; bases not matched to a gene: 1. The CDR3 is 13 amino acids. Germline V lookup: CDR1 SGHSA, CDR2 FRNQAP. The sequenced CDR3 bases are TGTGCAAGCAGACAGGGGGCGACCGGGCAGCTCTAC. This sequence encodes CASRQGATGQLY. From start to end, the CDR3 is CASRQGATGQLYF.

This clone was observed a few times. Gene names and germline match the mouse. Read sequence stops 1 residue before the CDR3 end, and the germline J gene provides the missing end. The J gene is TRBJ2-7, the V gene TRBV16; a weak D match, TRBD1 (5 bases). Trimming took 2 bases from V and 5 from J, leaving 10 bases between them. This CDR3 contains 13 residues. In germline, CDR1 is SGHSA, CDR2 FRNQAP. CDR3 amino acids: CASSLKGRDEQYF. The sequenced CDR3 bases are TGTGCAAGCAGCTTAAAGGGCAGGGATGAACAGTAC.

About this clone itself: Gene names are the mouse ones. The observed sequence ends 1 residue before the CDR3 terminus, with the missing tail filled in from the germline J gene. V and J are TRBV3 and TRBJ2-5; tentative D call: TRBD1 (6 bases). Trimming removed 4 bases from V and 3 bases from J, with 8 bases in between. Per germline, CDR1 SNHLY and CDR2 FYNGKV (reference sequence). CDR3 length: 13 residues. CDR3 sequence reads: CASSSQGQDTQYF. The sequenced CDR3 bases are TGTGCCAGCAGCTCACAGGGTCAAGACACCCAGTAC.